One sample yielded the 26 T cell receptor beta chains listed below, sequenced in a study of blood T cell repertoires in COVID-19. This table comes from immunoSEQ multiplex PCR, and its TCRdb copy is limited to in-frame clones, with some not included. The sample holds 45,000 to 65,000 clones, 77% seen once. Sequenced input: peripheral blood. Source of these receptors: a man between 65 and 85 years old with active or convalescent COVID-19.

This clone was found a few times. The chain carries TRBV28 and TRBJ1-3; D gene uncertain. The germline CDR1 and CDR2 sequences are MDHEN and SYDVKM. V lost 3 bases and J 4 bases, leaving 10 bases between the germline ends. This CDR3 is built from 14 residues. The CDR3: CASSLVTVGNTIYF. CDR3 sequence (DNA): TGTGCCAGCAGTTTGGTAACAGTCGGAAACACCATATATTTT.

The chain carries TRBV30 and TRBJ1-2; the match to TRBD1 covers 10 bases. Germline V gene sequence: CDR1 GTSNPN, CDR2 SVGIG (reference sequence). This CDR3 spans 17 amino acids. The V segment lost 3 bases and the J segment 1 base; nucleotides outside the gene matches: 11. CDR3 protein: CAWSKISGTGVNYGYTF. CDR3 nucleotides: TGTGCCTGGAGCAAAATATCCGGGACAGGGGTTAACTATGGCTACACCTTC.

The chain couples TRBV6-4 to TRBJ2-3, with TRBD1 identical over 10 bases. Germline CDR1 MRHNA, CDR2 SNTAGT. The CDR3 is 14 amino acids. The junction had 3 bases not matched to a gene; V was cut back by 4 bases and J by 5 bases. CDR3 amino acids: CASSVDRGQDTQYF. The DNA for the CDR3 is TGTGCCAGCAGTGTCGACAGGGGGCAAGATACGCAGTATTTT.

This chain connects TRBV5-6 to TRBJ1-2; 8 nucleotides line up with TRBD1. Germline-derived CDR1 and CDR2 are SGHDT and YYEEEE. The junction had 8 bases not matched to a gene; V was cut back by 2 bases and J by 2 bases. The CDR3 has 16 amino acids. CDR3 sequence: CASSFQPQGANYGYTF. Here the CDR3 DNA reads TGTGCCAGCAGCTTCCAACCTCAGGGGGCGAACTATGGCTACACCTTC.

The J gene is TRBJ1-4, the V gene TRBV2; possibly TRBD1 for D (6 bases). V lost 6 bases to trimming and J lost 5 bases, with 16 bases between them. The CDR3 totals 15 residues. The germline V gene has CDR1 SNHLY and CDR2 FYNNEI. The DNA for the CDR3 is TGTGCCAGCAGGGGTGACAGGCGACCAAATGAAAAACTGTTTTTT. Encoded protein: CASRGDRRPNEKLFF.

The chain uses TRBV20-1 and TRBJ1-3; 9 bases align to TRBD1. V lost 0 bases to trimming and J lost 15 bases; unmatched junction nucleotides: 3. There are 11 residues in the CDR3. Germline V gives CDR1 DFQATT, CDR2 SNEGSKA (reference sequence). CDR3 amino acids: CSARDGTGQYF. The DNA for the CDR3 is TGCAGTGCTAGAGACGGGACAGGGCAATATTTT.

The chain uses TRBV18 and TRBJ1-4, with D uncertain. Germline values: CDR1 KGHSH, CDR2 LQKENI. The CDR3 loop spans 13 amino acids. Trimming shortened V by 1 base and J by 6 bases, and 6 bases separated the two germline ends. Here the CDR3 DNA reads TGTGCCAGCTCACCACGGTCGGATGAAAAACTGTTTTTT. Protein product: CASSPRSDEKLFF.

The chain joins TRBV30 to TRBJ1-1; D call uncertain. The CDR3 consists of 13 residues. Germline assignment: CDR1 GTSNPN and CDR2 SVGIG (reference sequence). V lost 0 bases and J 3 bases, leaving 8 bases between the germline ends. CDR3 sequence: CAWSVQVYTEAFF. Here the CDR3 DNA reads TGTGCCTGGAGTGTACAAGTTTACACTGAAGCTTTCTTT.

The chain is built from TRBV15 and TRBJ1-4, with unresolved D. The V end was cut by 1 base, the J end by 6 bases, with 9 bases between. In germline, CDR1 is LNHNV, CDR2 YYDKDF (reference sequence). The CDR3 totals 14 residues. The CDR3 loop is CATSRGQTHEKLFF. The CDR3 DNA follows: TGTGCCACCAGCAGAGGGCAGACACATGAAAAACTGTTTTTT.

The chain uses TRBV7-9 and TRBJ2-2; D might be TRBD2 (6 bases). V was cut by 6 bases and J by 0 bases, with 11 bases left in between. CDR1 and CDR2 (germline): SEHNR, FQNEAQ (reference sequence). The CDR3 totals 15 residues. CDR3 in DNA: TGTGCCAGCAGACACGGGGGATCGAACACCGGGGAGCTGTTTTTT. Translation gives CASRHGGSNTGELFF.

This clone showed up just a few times. The chain employs TRBV2 and TRBJ1-1, with 9 nucleotides matching TRBD1. Germline lookup yields CDR1 SNHLY and CDR2 FYNNEI. The CDR3 has 14 amino acids. With 7 bases clipped from V and 1 base from J, the junction kept 4 bases outside the gene matches. CDR3 in amino acids: CASTRDRANTEAFF. In DNA, the CDR3 is TGTGCCAGCACCCGGGACAGGGCGAACACTGAAGCTTTCTTT.

CDR3 nucleotide sequence: TGTGCCAGCAGTACGACAGGTTTCGAGCAGTACTTC. Its translation is CASSTTGFEQYF. The chain recombines TRBV28 with TRBJ2-7; possible D gene TRBD1, 6 bases. This CDR3 is 12 amino acids long. V lost 5 bases to trimming and J lost 6 bases, with 11 bases between them. The germline V gene has CDR1 MDHEN and CDR2 SYDVKM. Combining the CDR3 with reference TRBV28 and TRBJ2-7 gives the whole variable domain DVKVTQSSRYLVKRTGEKVFLECVQDMDHENMFWYRQDPGLGLRLIYFSYDVKMKEKGDIPEGYSVSREKKERFSLILESASTNQTSMYLCASSTTGFEQYFGPGTRLTVT.

The chain employs TRBV4-3 and TRBJ2-7; possible D gene TRBD1, 6 bases. Between the trimmed V and J ends, which lost 3 bases and 6 bases, there was a span of 18 bases. CDR1 LGHNA and CDR2 YSLEER come from the germline V gene. The CDR3 has 15 amino acids. Written as DNA, the CDR3 is TGCGCCAGCAGCCAGGATCGGGACAACCTCGGCGAGCAGTACTTC. Translation gives CASSQDRDNLGEQYF.

A word on this clone: One end of the junction does not line up with germline, which may come from a read error. V gene TRBV30 combines with J gene TRBJ1-1; D is unresolved. The V gene's germline CDR1 is GTSNPN and CDR2 SVGIG (reference sequence). The CDR3 contains 12 residues. CDR3 nucleotide sequence: TGTGCCTGGAGTGGACTGCTTGGTTCCCGCGACTTT. Translation: CAWSGLLGSRDF.

The CDR3 DNA follows: TGTGCCAGTAGTCTGGTCGCGAGGACAGATACGCAGTATTTT. It codes for CASSLVARTDTQYF. The rearrangement uses TRBV19 and TRBJ2-3, with D uncertain. V lost 5 bases and J lost 3, with 12 bases in between. CDR1 and CDR2 from the germline V gene are LNHDA and SQIVND (reference sequence). This CDR3 contains 14 residues.

This chain joins TRBV6-5 and TRBJ2-2, with D maybe TRBD2 (6 bases). Trimming shortened V by 0 bases and J by 1 base, and 9 bases separated the two germline ends. CDR1 is MNHEY and CDR2 is SVGAGI in the germline V gene. CDR3 length: 16 amino acids. CDR3 region: CASSYSAGMNTGELFF. The CDR3 DNA reads TGTGCCAGCAGTTACTCGGCGGGGATGAACACCGGGGAGCTGTTTTTT.

CDR3 protein: CASTGQGAGYEQYF. The CDR3 coding sequence is TGTGCCAGCACCGGACAGGGGGCGGGGTACGAGCAGTACTTC. The V gene is TRBV11-3, the J gene TRBJ2-7, with TRBD1 matching over 11 bases. Germline CDR1 reads SGHNT; CDR2 reads YENEEA. The CDR3 contains 14 residues. The J segment lost 4 bases and the V segment lost 7 bases, leaving 6 bases of the junction unmatched.

This rearrangement joins TRBV30 to TRBJ1-5; D remains ambiguous. Germline CDR1 reads GTSNPN; CDR2 reads SVGIG (reference sequence). Trimming took 3 bases from V and 4 from J, leaving 13 bases between them. This CDR3 has 14 residues. In DNA, the CDR3 is TGTGCCTGGAGAGCTCCGGGATGGAATCAGCCCCAGCATTTT. Translating gives CAWRAPGWNQPQHF.

The chain carries TRBV28 and TRBJ1-5; the D gene is possibly TRBD1 (5 bases). Germline V CDR1 and CDR2: MDHEN, SYDVKM. Trimming cost V 7 bases and J 2 bases, with 18 bases left between them. The CDR3 is made up of 16 amino acids. The CDR3 is CASTRSQGLGNQPQHF. In DNA, the CDR3 is TGTGCCAGCACGCGATCCCAGGGTTTGGGCAATCAGCCCCAGCATTTT.

The chain employs TRBV19 and TRBJ2-2, with 7 bases matching TRBD1. Germline loops: CDR1 LNHDA, CDR2 SQIVND (reference sequence). There are 16 residues in the CDR3. The trim removed 1 base at V and 5 bases at J, leaving 7 bases unmatched. This chain's CDR3 is CASSIGQGARTGELFF. The CDR3, as DNA: TGTGCCAGTAGTATAGGACAGGGCGCGCGGACCGGGGAGCTGTTTTTT.

The rearrangement links TRBV7-9 to TRBJ2-2, with D tentatively TRBD1 (5 bases). CDR3 length: 13 residues. In germline, CDR1 is SEHNR, CDR2 FQNEAQ (reference sequence). Trimming stripped 6 bases from V and 6 bases from J, with 11 bases between. The CDR3 loop is CASRVQAAGELFF. The CDR3 bases are TGTGCCAGCAGAGTACAGGCTGCCGGGGAGCTGTTTTTT.

This chain joins TRBV27 and TRBJ2-3; 11 positions match TRBD1. The germline V gene has CDR1 MNHEY and CDR2 SMNVEV (reference sequence). The CDR3 runs 15 residues. V shed 3 bases, J shed 4 bases, and the junction held 3 bases outside the gene matches. CDR3: CASSLDRGRADTQYF. The CDR3 coding sequence is TGTGCCAGCAGTTTGGACAGGGGGCGGGCAGATACGCAGTATTTT.

Written as DNA, the CDR3 is TGTGCCAGCAGCCGAACACTAGCGTCCGGGGCCAACGTCCTGACTTTC. Translating gives CASSRTLASGANVLTF. The chain uses TRBV11-3 and TRBJ2-6; 7 positions agree with TRBD2. Germline lookup yields CDR1 SGHNT and CDR2 YENEEA. V was pared by 5 bases and J by 4 bases, with 8 bases of the junction left unmatched. The CDR3 consists of 16 residues.

The CDR3 bases are TGTGCCTGGAGTAAACGTGACAGAATAAACACCATATATTTT. Protein sequence: CAWSKRDRINTIYF. The rearrangement links TRBV30 to TRBJ1-3, with a tentative D call TRBD1 (5 bases). The CDR3 contains 14 residues. Trimming shortened V by 2 bases and J by 6 bases, and 14 bases separated the two germline ends. The germline V gene has CDR1 GTSNPN and CDR2 SVGIG (reference sequence).

DNA for the CDR3: TGTGCCTGGAAGGGCGGGAGTGGACCCCAGCATTTT. It specifies CAWKGGSGPQHF. The chain joins TRBV30 to TRBJ1-5, with no clear D. The CDR3 is 12 residues long. The germline CDR1 and CDR2 sequences are GTSNPN and SVGIG (reference sequence). The ends were cut back, 4 bases at V and 10 bases at J, with 14 bases in the middle.

The CDR3 DNA sequence: TGTGCCAGCAGGCCCAGCGGGTCTAACGGGGAGCTGTTTTTT. Its translation is CASRPSGSNGELFF. The chain couples TRBV6-5 to TRBJ2-2, with a tentative D call TRBD2 (6 bases). Germline CDR1 reads MNHEY; CDR2 reads SVGAGI. Trimming took off 6 bases at V and 7 bases at J, with 15 bases between the two ends. The CDR3 length is 14 residues.